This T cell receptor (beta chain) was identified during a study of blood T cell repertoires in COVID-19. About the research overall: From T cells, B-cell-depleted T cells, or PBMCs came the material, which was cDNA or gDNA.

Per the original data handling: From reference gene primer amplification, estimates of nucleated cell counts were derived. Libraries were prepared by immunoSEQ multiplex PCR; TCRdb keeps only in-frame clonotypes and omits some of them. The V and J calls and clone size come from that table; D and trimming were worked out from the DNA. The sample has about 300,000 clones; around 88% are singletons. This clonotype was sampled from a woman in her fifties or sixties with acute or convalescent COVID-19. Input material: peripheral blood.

The CDR3 spells CTSSQTKQGPVSYNEQFF. The CDR3 bases are TGCACCAGCAGCCAAACAAAACAGGGCCCCGTCTCCTACAATGAGCAGTTCTTC. This chain connects TRBV1 to TRBJ2-1; the D segment call TRBD1 is taken from the table without a DNA check. TRBV1 represents a pseudogene. The CDR3 runs to 18 residues.